The clone carrying this TCR beta chain was seen just once. Trimming shortened V by 3 bases and J by 4 bases, and 24 bases separated the two germline ends. Per the germline V gene, CDR1 is SGHAT and CDR2 is FQNNGV. The CDR3 runs to 18 residues. The data belong to a study of technical replicates of blood from several donors. Sequencing was performed with immunoSEQ multiplex PCR; in TCRdb, only in-frame clones are kept and a portion is missing. The data hold tens of thousands of clones, with about 94% observed a single time. This TCR came from a human donor in good health. Sample: T cells isolated from PBMCs. The V gene is TRBV11-2, the J gene TRBJ1-2, with D possibly being TRBD1 (5 bases). The CDR3 region has the DNA TGTGCCAGCAGCTTCAACCACCGGGGGAGCCACGAAATCTATGGCTACACCTTC. This codes for CASSFNHRGSHEIYGYTF.